The 27 T cell receptor beta chains given below trace back to one sample, sequenced in a study of cytotoxic CD8 clonotypes in ibrutinib-treated CLL. Data came from immunoSEQ multiplex PCR; TCRdb stores just in-frame clones and leaves some out. The sample has 150,000 to 250,000 clones; over 55% are singletons. The input for sequencing was PBMCs, taken after 24 months of ibrutinib treatment. All receptors derive from a human donor with chronic lymphocytic leukemia.

The chain is built from TRBV6-5 and TRBJ1-5; D not certain. The CDR3 extends over 14 amino acids. Per the germline V gene, CDR1 is MNHEY and CDR2 is SVGAGI. V lost 0 bases and J 4 bases, leaving 7 bases between the germline ends. The CDR3 DNA follows: TGTGCCAGCAGTTACTCGTTCGGAAATCAGCCCCAGCATTTT. Its protein product is CASSYSFGNQPQHF.

This chain links TRBV5-6 with TRBJ2-1; 12 bases align to TRBD2. The CDR3 is 17 amino acids. CDR1 and CDR2 (germline): SGHDT, YYEEEE. V was clipped by 4 bases and J by 4 bases; unmatched bases: 9. The CDR3 is CASSRRLAGVSYNEQFF. CDR3 bases: TGTGCCAGCAGCCGACGACTAGCGGGAGTCAGTTACAATGAGCAGTTCTTC. The full variable domain, rest sourced from reference TRBV5-6 and TRBJ2-1, is DAGVTQSPTHLIKTRGQQVTLRCSPKSGHDTVSWYQQALGQGPQFIFQYYEEEERQRGNFPDRFSGHQFPNYSSELNVNALLLGDSALYLCASSRRLAGVSYNEQFFGPGTRLTVL.

V is TRBV18 and J is TRBJ2-1; D perhaps matches TRBD2 (6 bases). The CDR3 spans 15 residues. Trimming pared 3 bases from V and 9 bases from J, leaving 18 bases between. In germline, CDR1 is KGHSH, CDR2 LQKENI. CDR3 in DNA: TGTGCCAGCTCACCTCCTGCAGGGCGGGACGGTGAGCAGTTCTTC. Residues: CASSPPAGRDGEQFF.

The genes are TRBV11-2 and TRBJ1-2; tentative D call: TRBD1 (5 bases). Between the trimmed V and J ends, which lost 1 base and 7 bases, there was a span of 13 bases. Germline CDR1 is SGHAT and CDR2 is FQNNGV. The CDR3 totals 14 residues. The CDR3 DNA sequence: TGTGCCAGCAGCTTAGTTCGGCAGGGAACTGGCTACACCTTC. Residues: CASSLVRQGTGYTF.

This rearrangement joins TRBV29-1 to TRBJ2-3, with a tentative D call TRBD2 (6 bases). This CDR3 contains 12 residues. Trimming removed 3 bases at V and 9 bases at J, with 13 bases between. Per the germline V gene, CDR1 is SQVTM and CDR2 is ANQGSEA. The CDR3 reads CSVDMGLGTQYF. CDR3 in DNA: TGCAGCGTTGATATGGGACTGGGGACGCAGTATTTT.

The J gene is TRBJ1-5, the V gene TRBV6-6; a weak D match, TRBD1 (5 bases). V lost 5 bases and J 7 bases, leaving 18 bases between the germline ends. CDR1 is MNHNY and CDR2 is SVGAGI in the germline V gene (reference sequence). The CDR3 loop spans 15 amino acids. CDR3 sequence reads: CASSPGGGGKQPQHF. CDR3 DNA: TGTGCCAGCAGTCCTGGGGGGGGAGGTAAACAGCCCCAGCATTTT.

This sequence joins TRBV19 and TRBJ1-5; D remains unclear. Between the trimmed V and J ends, which lost 5 bases and 6 bases, there was a span of 14 bases. The CDR3 spans 14 residues. Germline-derived CDR1 and CDR2 are LNHDA and SQIVND (reference sequence). CDR3: CASSEVGLGQPQHF. The CDR3 DNA reads TGTGCCAGTAGTGAGGTGGGTTTGGGTCAGCCCCAGCATTTT.

This chain links TRBV7-2 with TRBJ1-1; 10 bases fit TRBD1. V was clipped by 1 base and J by 3 bases; unmatched bases: 2. The CDR3 loop spans 15 amino acids. Germline lookup yields CDR1 SGHTA and CDR2 FQGNSA. The CDR3 sequence: CASSLDGTGDTEAFF. CDR3 sequence (DNA): TGTGCCAGCAGCTTAGATGGGACAGGGGACACTGAAGCTTTCTTT.

V and J are TRBV19 and TRBJ2-7, with D hard to call. Germline values: CDR1 LNHDA, CDR2 SQIVND (reference sequence). The CDR3 has 12 residues. Trimming pared 4 bases from V and 6 bases from J, leaving 10 bases between. Here the CDR3 DNA reads TGTGCCAGTAGTACCACCCTCGGCGAGCAGTACTTC. Protein sequence: CASSTTLGEQYF.

The gene calls are TRBV29-1 and TRBJ2-3; the match to TRBD1 covers 9 bases. CDR1 and CDR2 from the germline V gene are SQVTM and ANQGSEA. This CDR3 is 14 amino acids long. Trimming took 6 bases from V and 5 from J; bases not matched to a gene: 9. The CDR3 coding sequence is TGCAGCGTGGGCCCACAGGGGGCGAGAGATACGCAGTATTTT. It is translated as CSVGPQGARDTQYF.

The chain combines TRBV5-1 with TRBJ2-5; D gene uncertain. Germline lookup yields CDR1 SGHRS and CDR2 YFSETQ. V lost 2 bases to trimming and J lost 2 bases, with 7 bases between them. The CDR3 covers 13 residues. CDR3 region: CASSLGEQETQYF. For the CDR3, the DNA is TGCGCCAGCAGCTTAGGAGAGCAAGAGACCCAGTACTTC.

This clone was seen only a few times. CDR3 sequence (DNA): TGTGCCAGCAGTGAAGCAGGACAGCGCCTATCTGGAAACACCATATATTTT. Amino acid sequence: CASSEAGQRLSGNTIYF. The rearrangement uses TRBV6-1 and TRBJ1-3, with D perhaps matching TRBD1 (6 bases). V gave up 0 bases and J gave up 1 base, with 13 bases separating them. This CDR3 has 17 amino acids. CDR1 and CDR2 (germline): MNHNS, SASEGT.

The genes are TRBV5-1 and TRBJ1-2, with unresolved D. The CDR3 totals 12 residues. Germline loops: CDR1 SGHRS, CDR2 YFSETQ. Trimming shortened V by 5 bases and J by 3 bases, and 8 bases separated the two germline ends. Written as DNA, the CDR3 is TGCGCCAGCAGGGCAGAAGACTATGGCTACACCTTC. Translation gives CASRAEDYGYTF.

This clone was recorded a few times. The gene calls are TRBV10-3 and TRBJ2-7, with D possibly matching TRBD2 (6 bases). The V and J ends lost 1 base and 3 bases respectively, with 10 bases between them. Germline V gives CDR1 ENHRY, CDR2 SYGVKD. There are 14 residues in the CDR3. The CDR3 spells CAISELRDFYEQYF. CDR3 DNA: TGTGCCATCAGTGAGTTAAGGGACTTCTACGAGCAGTACTTC.

The rearrangement links TRBV6-5 to TRBJ1-1, with D tentatively TRBD1 (5 bases). Trimming left V 8 bases short and J 3 bases short, with 10 bases between. The CDR3 runs 12 residues. Germline assignment: CDR1 MNHEY and CDR2 SVGAGI. For the CDR3, the DNA is TGTGCCAGCTCGGCGGGGGACACTGAAGCTTTCTTT. It yields the protein CASSAGDTEAFF.

This chain connects TRBV7-2 to TRBJ2-7, with a possible D match to TRBD2 (5 bases). The germline V and J ends were trimmed by 5 bases and 4 bases, with 12 bases remaining between them. The CDR3 sequence is 13 residues long. The germline gives CDR1 SGHTA, CDR2 FQGNSA. The CDR3 DNA reads as TGTGCCAGCAGCCCCTCGGGGTTTTACGAGCAGTACTTC. Its translation: CASSPSGFYEQYF.

V and J are TRBV28 and TRBJ2-1; 12 positions match TRBD2. CDR1 and CDR2 from the germline V gene are MDHEN and SYDVKM. This CDR3 spans 14 amino acids. The V and J ends lost 6 bases and 4 bases, in that order; junction bases with no gene match: 1. CDR3 DNA: TGTGCCAGCAGGCTAGCGGGAGGGTACAATGAGCAGTTCTTC. Protein product: CASRLAGGYNEQFF.

The chain uses TRBV7-3 and TRBJ2-1; 9 bases are a match to TRBD2. The CDR3 extends over 19 amino acids. After removal of 1 base from V and 3 bases from J, the junction contained 13 bases not matched to a gene. Germline CDR1 reads SGHTA; CDR2 reads FQGTGA. CDR3 loop: CASSLRWIPLTSGYNEQFF. In nucleotides, the CDR3 is TGTGCCAGCAGCTTAAGATGGATCCCTCTGACTAGCGGCTACAATGAGCAGTTCTTC.

This clone was detected a few times. The V and J genes are TRBV5-6 and TRBJ1-2; 10 nucleotides align to TRBD1. This CDR3 is built from 15 residues. The V segment lost 4 bases and the J segment 2 bases; nucleotides outside the gene matches: 5. Germline V gives CDR1 SGHDT, CDR2 YYEEEE. The DNA for the CDR3 is TGTGCCAGCAGCGGATGGACAGGGGGGAACTATGGCTACACCTTC. Translated: CASSGWTGGNYGYTF.

This chain uses TRBV30 with TRBJ2-1, with TRBD1 identical over 9 bases. The germline V gene encodes CDR1 GTSNPN and CDR2 SVGIG (reference sequence). V was clipped by 6 bases and J by 5 bases; unmatched bases: 8. This CDR3 spans 14 amino acids. CDR3 bases: TGTGCCTGCGGGACAGGGACTTACGACAATGAGCAGTTCTTC. It translates to CACGTGTYDNEQFF. The entire variable domain, with the rest obtained from reference TRBV30 and TRBJ2-1, is as follows: SQTIHQWPATLVQPVGSPLSLECTVEGTSNPNLYWYRQAAGRGLQLLFYSVGIGQISSEVPQNLSASRPQDRQFILSSKKLLLSDSGFYLCACGTGTYDNEQFFGPGTRLTVL.

This clone was seen just once. The chain combines TRBV5-4 with TRBJ2-7; weak D call: TRBD2 (6 bases). The CDR3 consists of 16 residues. Trimming took off 5 bases at V and 6 bases at J, with 24 bases between the two ends. In germline, CDR1 is SGHNT, CDR2 YYREEE (reference sequence). The CDR3 DNA is TGTGCCAGCAGTACCGCGGGGCTCAAGGCGGGGCGCGAGCAGTACTTC. Translated: CASSTAGLKAGREQYF.

J is TRBJ1-1 and V is TRBV5-1; 7 bases match TRBD1. V was clipped by 2 bases and J by 1 base; unmatched bases: 8. The CDR3 runs to 16 residues. Germline CDR1 SGHRS, CDR2 YFSETQ. CDR3 region: CASSFLGTEKNTEAFF. For the CDR3, the DNA is TGCGCCAGCAGCTTCCTAGGGACAGAAAAGAACACTGAAGCTTTCTTT.

The sample holds a few counts of this clone. This chain links TRBV11-2 with TRBJ1-1; TRBD1 is a possible D gene (5 bases). The CDR3 is made up of 15 amino acids. Germline CDR1 is SGHAT and CDR2 is FQNNGV. Trimming removed 4 bases from V and 1 base from J, with 13 bases in between. For the CDR3, the DNA is TGTGCCAGCAGCTCACGGCAGGGAAGGAACACTGAAGCTTTCTTT. This encodes CASSSRQGRNTEAFF.

CDR3 in DNA: TGTGCCAGCTCACCAGGACTAGCGGGGAACCAAGAGACCCAGTACTTC. Encoded protein: CASSPGLAGNQETQYF. The V gene is TRBV18, the J gene TRBJ2-5, with 12 positions matching TRBD2. From germline, CDR1 is KGHSH and CDR2 LQKENI. This CDR3 has 16 residues. V was clipped by 2 bases and J by 0 bases; unmatched bases: 1.

The CDR3 DNA reads as TGTGCCAGCAGCTCACCACGGACCCATACGCTTGGGGCCAACGTCCTGACTTTC. Amino acids: CASSSPRTHTLGANVLTF. The chain joins TRBV11-2 to TRBJ2-6; D remains ambiguous. Germline assignment: CDR1 SGHAT and CDR2 FQNNGV. This CDR3 region has 18 residues. Trimming pared 4 bases from V and 3 bases from J, leaving 19 bases between.

The genes are TRBV6-4 and TRBJ1-1; D might be TRBD1 (5 bases). Trimming cost V 6 bases and J 4 bases, with 15 bases left between them. The germline gives CDR1 MRHNA, CDR2 SNTAGT. The CDR3 is 14 amino acids. The chain's CDR3 is CASSDKIGGTEAFF. DNA of the CDR3: TGTGCCAGCAGCGATAAGATTGGGGGCACTGAAGCTTTCTTT.

This chain uses TRBV2 with TRBJ2-1; 9 nucleotides agree with TRBD2. The CDR3 has 17 residues. Germline V gene lookup returns CDR1 SNHLY and CDR2 FYNNEI. With 0 bases clipped from V and 2 bases from J, the junction kept 5 bases outside the gene matches. CDR3 protein: CASSEAQAGGAYNEQFF. CDR3 nucleotides: TGTGCCAGCAGTGAAGCACAAGCGGGAGGTGCCTACAATGAGCAGTTCTTC.